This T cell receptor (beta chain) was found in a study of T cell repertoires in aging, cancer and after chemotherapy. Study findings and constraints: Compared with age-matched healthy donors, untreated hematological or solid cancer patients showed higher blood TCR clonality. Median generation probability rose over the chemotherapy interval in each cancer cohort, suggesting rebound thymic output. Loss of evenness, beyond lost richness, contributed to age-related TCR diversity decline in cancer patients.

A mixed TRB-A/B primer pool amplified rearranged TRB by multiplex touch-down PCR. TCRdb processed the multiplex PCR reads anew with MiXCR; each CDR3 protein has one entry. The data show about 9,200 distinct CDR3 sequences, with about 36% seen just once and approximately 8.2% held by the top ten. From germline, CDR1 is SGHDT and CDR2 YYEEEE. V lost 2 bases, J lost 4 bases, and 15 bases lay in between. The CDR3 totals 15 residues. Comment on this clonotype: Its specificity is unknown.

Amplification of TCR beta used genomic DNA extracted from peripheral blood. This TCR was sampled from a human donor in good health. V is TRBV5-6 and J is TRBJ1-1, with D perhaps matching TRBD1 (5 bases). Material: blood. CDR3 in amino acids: CASSFGGAGLTEAFF. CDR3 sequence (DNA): TGTGCCAGCAGCTTCGGAGGCGCAGGGCTCACTGAAGCTTTCTTT.